The present T cell receptor (beta chain) was sequenced within a study of cytomegalovirus exposure and HLA in healthy donors. Study overall: It was reported in a later analysis that the 120 or so validation repertoires used the same platform as the 666 first-cohort repertoires.

TCRdb's copy holds only in-frame clones and misses some; the assay was immunoSEQ multiplex PCR. The sample has 110,000 to 150,000 clones; 84% are singletons. Germline CDR1 reads MDHEN; CDR2 reads SYDVKM. Trimming shortened V by 5 bases and J by 4 bases, and 11 bases separated the two germline ends. The length of the CDR3 is 13 residues. About this clone itself: The antigen is undetermined.

Study results and caveats: TCR beta chains numbering about 160 were designated cytomegalovirus-associated. Most TCR sequences were uncommon, yet certain public TCRs appeared in many donors. First-cohort TCR clusters were later found to tend to co-occur in the roughly 120 validation repertoires.

The sample was PBMCs. This chain connects TRBV28 to TRBJ1-2; no definite D call. This TCR came from a woman aged 30 to 39 in good health and CMV-seronegative. As DNA, the CDR3 is TGTGCCAGCAGTCCTACAGTAACCTATGGCTACACCTTC. Protein sequence: CASSPTVTYGYTF.